The rows below give T cell receptor beta chains drawn from one sample of a study of cytomegalovirus exposure and HLA in healthy donors. The repertoire was sequenced with immunoSEQ multiplex PCR; TCRdb's copy has only in-frame clones and lacks some. This table has roughly 120,000 clones, about 80% appearing once. Sequences were obtained from PBMCs. Receptors were obtained from a male donor in good health and CMV-seronegative. Both conserved end residues are trimmed from each CDR3. A D gene is named only where the DNA matches it firmly.

v_call	j_call	d_call	cdr3_aa
TRBV5-6	TRBJ2-1	TRBD1	ASSEYWDSGSYNEQF
TRBV13	TRBJ1-6	.	ASSHTPGSYNSPLH
TRBV10-3	TRBJ2-7	TRBD2	ATLSTGGDEQY
TRBV15	TRBJ1-6	.	ATSRERLTNSPLH
TRBV30	TRBJ2-7	TRBD1	AWSRGQHEQY
TRBV10-3	TRBJ2-1	TRBD2	AIKLTSGIHNEQF
TRBV19	TRBJ2-7	TRBD1	ASKDRGVDEQY
TRBV7-9	TRBJ2-1	.	ASSLATRLAHYNEQF
TRBV7-2	TRBJ2-5	.	ASSLAGIRETQY
TRBV4-2	TRBJ2-1	.	ASSQDFGSDEQF
TRBV25-1	TRBJ2-5	.	ASSVRGKVETQY
TRBV7-9	TRBJ2-3	TRBD2	SSSLSGGNTDTQY
TRBV7-2	TRBJ1-4	TRBD1	ASSGPGQGREKLF
TRBV7-9	TRBJ2-1	TRBD1	ASSHGTGKDNEQF
TRBV7-9	TRBJ2-5	.	SSSLMWNGGEETQY
TRBV11-2	TRBJ2-7	.	ASSLMRYEQY
TRBV7-9	TRBJ2-1	TRBD2	SSSWTSGRGYEQF
TRBV13	TRBJ2-1	TRBD2	ASSPLVPSGGAYNEQF
TRBV7-3	TRBJ2-1	.	ASSLDGGQGEQF
TRBV5-6	TRBJ2-1	.	ASSSPLTSYNEQF
TRBV30	TRBJ1-4	.	AGSTTGIKEATNEKLF
TRBV7-8	TRBJ1-1	.	ASSSIDTEAF
TRBV21-1	TRBJ2-3	.	ASSNMRKSTDTQY
TRBV2	TRBJ2-7	.	ASSEAGGGISYEQY
TRBV15	TRBJ2-3	.	ATSRMGLLTDTQY
TRBV5-6	TRBJ1-1	TRBD1	ATRTGGMNTEAF
TRBV27	TRBJ1-4	TRBD1	ASSSAPGGSEKLF
TRBV18	TRBJ2-1	.	ASSGLPGNVHNEQF
TRBV7-9	TRBJ2-5	.	ASSLKSTFWAVRFKTQY
TRBV5-5	TRBJ1-5	.	ASSLRFQGQNQPQH
TRBV30	TRBJ2-7	TRBD1	AWAPPGTGDHEQY
TRBV7-9	TRBJ2-1	.	SSSLGVFGGGGHYNEQF
TRBV9	TRBJ2-3	.	ASSGTPSPIDTQY
TRBV25-1	TRBJ1-6	.	ASRELALGQYNSPLH
TRBV28	TRBJ1-3	.	ASRPGGSGNTIY
TRBV18	TRBJ1-5	.	ASSPPGYSNQPQH
TRBV11-2	TRBJ2-7	.	ASSFRGTEQY
TRBV6-6	TRBJ2-7	TRBD1	ASSTTGQGWTYEQY
TRBV7-9	TRBJ2-5	TRBD2	ASSLEASGEQY
TRBV5-1	TRBJ1-1	.	ASSGGQMNTEAF
TRBV6-1	TRBJ2-1	TRBD2	ASSEAERGGRKQF
TRBV29-1	TRBJ2-1	TRBD2	SVVLPGGYNEQF
TRBV15	TRBJ1-1	.	ATSRAVTGNTEAF
TRBV5-4	TRBJ2-3	TRBD2	ASSLGTSGTDTQY
TRBV4-1	TRBJ1-6	TRBD1	ASSQEGTGIQSPLH
TRBV6-5	TRBJ2-2	TRBD2	ASSQLAGPGELF
TRBV27	TRBJ2-1	TRBD2	ASSWTSGGTYNEQF
TRBV7-9	TRBJ2-7	TRBD1	ASRYGTGGEQY